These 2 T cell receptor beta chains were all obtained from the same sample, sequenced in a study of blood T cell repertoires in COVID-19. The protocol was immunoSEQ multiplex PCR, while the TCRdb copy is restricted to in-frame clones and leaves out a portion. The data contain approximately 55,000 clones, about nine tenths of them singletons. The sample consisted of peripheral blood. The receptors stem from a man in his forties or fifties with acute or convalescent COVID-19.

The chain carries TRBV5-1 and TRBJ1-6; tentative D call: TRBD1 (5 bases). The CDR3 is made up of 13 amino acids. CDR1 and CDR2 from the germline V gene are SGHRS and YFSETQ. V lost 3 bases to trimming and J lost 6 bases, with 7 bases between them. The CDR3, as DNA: TGCGCCAGCAGCTCCGACAGTAATTCACCCCTCCACTTT. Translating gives CASSSDSNSPLHF.

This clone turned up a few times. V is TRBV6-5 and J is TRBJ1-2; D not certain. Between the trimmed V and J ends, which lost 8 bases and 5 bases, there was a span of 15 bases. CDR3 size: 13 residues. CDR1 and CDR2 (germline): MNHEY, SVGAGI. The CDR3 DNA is TGTGCCAGCCCCCGACTGGGTGGATATGGCTACACCTTC. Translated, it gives CASPRLGGYGYTF.